This passage covers 20 T cell receptor beta chains from one sample sequenced in a study of radiotherapy plus CTLA-4 blockade in lung cancer. Clones were read by immunoSEQ multiplex PCR, and TCRdb kept only the in-frame ones, dropping some. This table holds tens of thousands of clones, roughly two thirds found once. The material was peripheral blood, obtained from a patient treated with radiotherapy plus ipilimumab. The receptors come from a human donor with non-small cell lung cancer who had a complete response to radiotherapy plus ipilimumab.

The chain recombines TRBV18 with TRBJ2-5, with TRBD2 as a possible D gene (6 bases). The CDR3 spans 14 residues. Trimming took off 8 bases at V and 1 base at J, with 14 bases between the two ends. CDR1 is KGHSH and CDR2 is LQKENI in the germline V gene. The CDR3 loop is CASLRAGGQETQYF. The CDR3 nucleotides read TGTGCCAGCCTAAGGGCCGGGGGCCAAGAGACCCAGTACTTC. The variable domain in full, completed from reference TRBV18 and TRBJ2-5, reads NAGVMQNPRHLVRRRGQEARLRCSPMKGHSHVYWYRQLPEEGLKFMVYLQKENIIDESGMPKERFSAEFPKEGPSILRIQQVVRGDSAAYFCASLRAGGQETQYFGPGTRLLVL.

This clone has more than one count but fewer than ten. The chain's CDR3 is CASSQDPTGGPGNTIYF. CDR3 DNA: TGCGCCAGCAGCCAAGACCCTACAGGGGGCCCTGGAAACACCATATATTTT. The rearrangement joins TRBV4-3 to TRBJ1-3, with 9 bases identical to TRBD1. With 0 bases clipped from V and 2 bases from J, the junction kept 5 bases outside the gene matches. The CDR3 runs to 17 residues. CDR1 is LGHNA, CDR2 YSLEER, per germline.

Ten or more counts support this clone. The V call is TRBV2, the J call TRBJ1-3; D not resolved. The CDR3 has 15 residues. The V gene lost 8 bases and the J gene lost 0 bases, with 14 bases spanning the gap. In germline, CDR1 is SNHLY, CDR2 FYNNEI. The CDR3 loop reads CASVPRLISGNTIYF. The CDR3 bases are TGTGCCAGCGTCCCTAGGCTGATCTCTGGAAACACCATATATTTT.

On this clone itself: The identical CDR3 is also encoded by other nucleotide sequences in the sample. J is TRBJ2-7 and V is TRBV18; the match to TRBD1 covers 9 bases. The CDR3 spans 15 residues. Looked up from germline, CDR1 is KGHSH and CDR2 is LQKENI. The ends lost 0 bases at V and 1 base at J; junction bases unmatched: 1. The CDR3 region is CASSPPGTGSYEQYF. The CDR3 region has the DNA TGTGCCAGCTCACCACCCGGGACAGGGTCCTACGAGCAGTACTTC.

This clone occurred a few times. The chain joins TRBV19 to TRBJ2-7; 11 positions agree with TRBD1. Germline CDR1 reads LNHDA; CDR2 reads SQIVND (reference sequence). Losses at the gene ends were 6 bases for V and 3 bases for J; bases not matched to a gene: 4. The CDR3 extends over 14 amino acids. CDR3 nucleotides: TGTGCCAGTAGCAAGGACAGGGGGCTCTACGAGCAGTACTTC. This codes for CASSKDRGLYEQYF. The entire variable domain, with the rest obtained from reference TRBV19 and TRBJ2-7, is as follows: DGGITQSPKYLFRKEGQNVTLSCEQNLNHDAMYWYRQDPGQGLRLIYYSQIVNDFQKGDIAEGYSVSREKKESFPLTVTSAQKNPTAFYLCASSKDRGLYEQYFGPGTRLTVT.

The chain couples TRBV9 to TRBJ1-3, with a tentative D call TRBD1 (5 bases). The germline V and J ends were trimmed by 0 bases and 4 bases, with 8 bases remaining between them. Germline CDR1 and CDR2: SGDLS and YYNGEE. The CDR3 extends over 14 amino acids. The CDR3 DNA follows: TGTGCCAGCAGCGTAGCCAGGGCGGGAAACACCATATATTTT. Translating it yields CASSVARAGNTIYF.

The chain is built from TRBV30 and TRBJ2-7; 14 bases align to TRBD2. The germline gives CDR1 GTSNPN, CDR2 SVGIG (reference sequence). Trimming cost V 2 bases and J 2 bases; bases outside gene matches: 14. CDR3 size: 19 residues. The CDR3 sequence: CAWSPTRTSGRTNPYEQYF. For the CDR3, the DNA is TGTGCCTGGAGTCCAACCCGGACTAGCGGGAGGACTAATCCCTACGAGCAGTACTTC. Drawing the rest from reference TRBV30 and TRBJ2-7, the complete variable domain is SQTIHQWPATLVQPVGSPLSLECTVEGTSNPNLYWYRQAAGRGLQLLFYSVGIGQISSEVPQNLSASRPQDRQFILSSKKLLLSDSGFYLCAWSPTRTSGRTNPYEQYFGPGTRLTVT.

This clone was detected once. CDR3 residues: CASGGGWGSYEQYF. CDR3 nucleotide sequence: TGTGCCAGCGGGGGGGGTTGGGGTTCCTACGAGCAGTACTTC. The chain employs TRBV28 and TRBJ2-7; 7 bases match TRBD2. The CDR3 runs 14 residues. Germline loops: CDR1 MDHEN, CDR2 SYDVKM. V trimming: 8 bases; J trimming: 1 base; junction bases outside the gene matches: 8. Variable domain in full (rest from reference TRBV28 and TRBJ2-7): DVKVTQSSRYLVKRTGEKVFLECVQDMDHENMFWYRQDPGLGLRLIYFSYDVKMKEKGDIPEGYSVSREKKERFSLILESASTNQTSMYLCASGGGWGSYEQYFGPGTRLTVT.

V and J are TRBV4-1 and TRBJ1-1; 9 bases line up with TRBD1. V lost 1 base to trimming and J lost 2 bases; unmatched junction nucleotides: 2. The CDR3 is made up of 15 amino acids. CDR1 is MGHRA, CDR2 YSYEKL, per germline. The DNA for the CDR3 is TGCGCCAGCAGCCAAGCACAGGGGGCCAACACTGAAGCTTTCTTT. Translation gives CASSQAQGANTEAFF.

The V and J genes are TRBV28 and TRBJ2-7, with TRBD2 matching over 10 bases. The CDR3 covers 15 residues. With V trimmed by 8 bases and J by 2 bases, 9 bases remained unmatched. Germline CDR1 reads MDHEN; CDR2 reads SYDVKM. The CDR3 bases are TGTGCCAGCGGCGAACTAGCGGGGCCCCCCTACGAGCAGTACTTC. Protein product: CASGELAGPPYEQYF.

This chain uses TRBV6-5 with TRBJ2-1; D might be TRBD1 (5 bases). Germline CDR1 reads MNHEY; CDR2 reads SVGAGI. The CDR3 spans 13 residues. Deletions cut 2 bases from V and 10 bases from J, with 12 bases between. In nucleotides, the CDR3 is TGTGCCAGCAGTTACGTACGTTCAGGGGAGCAGTTCTTC. This codes for CASSYVRSGEQFF.

The chain is built from TRBV6-1 and TRBJ2-7; the match to TRBD1 covers 10 bases. The CDR3 runs 18 residues. V lost 0 bases to trimming and J lost 5 bases; unmatched junction nucleotides: 13. CDR1 is MNHNS and CDR2 is SASEGT in the germline V gene. The DNA for the CDR3 is TGTGCCAGCAGTGAAGCAGGGGCACCGGGACAGGGGATCCACGAGCAGTACTTC. Protein sequence: CASSEAGAPGQGIHEQYF.

The chain couples TRBV5-1 to TRBJ2-6; 8 bases are a match to TRBD1. Germline V CDR1 and CDR2: SGHRS, YFSETQ. V lost 9 bases to trimming and J lost 2 bases; unmatched junction nucleotides: 7. CDR3 length: 15 amino acids. The CDR3, as DNA: TGCGCCACCTCCGACAGGGGCACTGGGGCCAACGTCCTGACTTTC. It is translated as CATSDRGTGANVLTF. The full variable domain, its missing parts supplied by reference TRBV5-1 and TRBJ2-6, is KAGVTQTPRYLIKTRGQQVTLSCSPISGHRSVSWYQQTPGQGLQFLFEYFSETQRNKGNFPGRFSGRQFSNSRSEMNVSTLELGDSALYLCATSDRGTGANVLTFGAGSRLTVL.

V gene TRBV10-3 combines with J gene TRBJ1-2; D remains ambiguous. This CDR3 comprises 11 residues. Germline V gene sequence: CDR1 ENHRY, CDR2 SYGVKD. The V gene lost 7 bases and the J gene lost 7 bases, with 10 bases spanning the gap. DNA for the CDR3: TGTGCCATCACGGGTGTCGGTGGCTACACCTTC. Amino acid sequence: CAITGVGGYTF.

This clone was observed a handful of times. The chain joins TRBV14 to TRBJ1-6, with unresolved D. Germline V gene lookup returns CDR1 SGHDN and CDR2 FVKESK. V was pared by 1 base and J by 9 bases, with 16 bases between. The CDR3 covers 16 residues. The CDR3 sequence is CASSQVLGTPTSPLHF. CDR3 nucleotides: TGTGCCAGCAGCCAAGTGTTGGGCACCCCGACTTCACCCCTCCACTTT. The variable domain in full, completed from reference TRBV14 and TRBJ1-6, reads EAGVTQFPSHSVIEKGQTVTLRCDPISGHDNLYWYRRVMGKEIKFLLHFVKESKQDESGMPNNRFLAERTGGTYSTLKVQPAELEDSGVYFCASSQVLGTPTSPLHFGNGTRLTVT.

J is TRBJ2-5 and V is TRBV6-5, with D maybe TRBD1 (7 bases). The assigned J gene may be wrong: the sequence end matches TRBJ2-7 better. The CDR3 is 14 amino acids. Germline V CDR1 and CDR2: MNHEY, SVGAGI. In nucleotides, the CDR3 is TGTGCCAGCAGTTCAGGGGGGTGGTCCTACGAGCAGTACTTC. Translated: CASSSGGWSYEQYF.

This clone turned up a few times. The chain uses TRBV6-1 and TRBJ2-2; 7 positions match TRBD1. V lost 4 bases and J lost 3; bases outside the gene matches: 8. This CDR3 has 16 amino acids. Germline V lookup: CDR1 MNHNS, CDR2 SASEGT. In DNA form, the CDR3 reads TGTGCCAGCAGTGTGGGCAGGGGGATATACACCGGGGAGCTGTTTTTT. Translating it yields CASSVGRGIYTGELFF.

CDR3 residues: CASRAVGAGRNQYF. CDR3 sequence (DNA): TGTGCCAGCAGGGCAGTAGGAGCGGGCCGTAACCAGTACTTC. The chain uses TRBV27 and TRBJ2-5, with D possibly matching TRBD2 (6 bases). Germline CDR1 reads MNHEY; CDR2 reads SMNVEV (reference sequence). V was cut by 6 bases and J by 10 bases, with 21 bases left in between. This CDR3 region has 14 residues.

This clone has more than one count but fewer than ten. This chain joins TRBV28 and TRBJ1-4, with no clear D. Trimming cost V 6 bases and J 4 bases, with 18 bases left between them. Germline CDR1 is MDHEN and CDR2 is SYDVKM. The CDR3 is made up of 16 amino acids. CDR3: CASSPVVHIVNEKLFF. In DNA form, the CDR3 reads TGTGCCAGCAGCCCCGTCGTACATATTGTTAATGAAAAACTGTTTTTT.

This clone was seen more than once but under ten times. This rearrangement joins TRBV18 to TRBJ1-5, with no clear D. The germline V and J ends were trimmed by 2 bases and 0 bases, with 8 bases remaining between them. There are 15 residues in the CDR3. The germline V gene has CDR1 KGHSH and CDR2 LQKENI. Here the CDR3 DNA reads TGTGCCAGCTCACCAAAACAGTATAGCAATCAGCCCCAGCATTTT. Translating gives CASSPKQYSNQPQHF.